This T cell receptor beta chain was recorded in a study of T cells in localized non-small cell lung cancer. TCRdb's copy holds only in-frame clones and misses some; the assay was immunoSEQ multiplex PCR. The repertoire includes some 66,000 clones, approximately 84% of them detected once, and 13% sits in the top ten. As concerns this clone: Its antigen is not identified.

Between the trimmed V and J ends, which lost 4 bases and 7 bases, there was a span of 17 bases. CDR1 and CDR2 (germline): SQVTM, ANQGSEA. There are 14 residues in the CDR3. Whole-study findings and limits: Appearances in adjacent lung were noted for a median 57 of the top 100 tumor clones. A raised T cell density in blood coincided with lengthier overall survival. Tumor showed lower T cell clonality than uninvolved adjacent lung, where it was highest.

Sequences were derived from peripheral blood, sampled before any cancer treatment. The rearrangement links TRBV29-1 to TRBJ2-1; the D gene is possibly TRBD2 (6 bases). The origin of this receptor is a female donor at least 60 years old with stage I lung adenocarcinoma. The CDR3 here is CSVVMGPGVNEQFF. The DNA for the CDR3 is TGCAGCGTTGTGATGGGACCGGGGGTGAATGAGCAGTTCTTC.